These 22 T cell receptor beta chains were all obtained from the same sample, sequenced in a study of human T cells and chemical hapten exposure. TCRdb fed the RACE reads into MiXCR, producing one record per CDR3 protein. There are approximately 60,000 distinct CDR3 sequences in the sample; around 10% occur only once, and 9.6% lies in the top ten. Time point given: pre-sensitization, week 0. The treatment was: therapeutic diphenylcyclopropenone sensitization with weekly scalp DPC. Source: whole blood, taken in connection with sensitization to the hapten diphenylcyclopropenone (DPC). The source of these receptors is a man aged 35 to 55 with alopecia areata. Some clones in this sample may be carry-over from other donors' samples.

This clonotype was detected many times. The V and J genes are TRBV11-2 and TRBJ2-7; a possible D gene is TRBD1 (6 bases). Germline V gene lookup returns CDR1 SGHAT and CDR2 FQNNGV. The CDR3 loop spans 13 amino acids. Trimming left V 3 bases short and J 6 bases short, with 12 bases between. This CDR3 is CASSFLGAGEQYF. The CDR3 nucleotides read TGTGCCAGCAGCTTCCTGGGGGCGGGCGAGCAGTACTTC. The complete variable domain, with remaining parts taken from reference TRBV11-2 and TRBJ2-7, reads EAGVAQSPRYKIIEKRQSVAFWCNPISGHATLYWYQQILGQGPKLLIQFQNNGVVDDSQLPKDRFSAERLKGVDSTLKIQPAKLEDSAVYLCASSFLGAGEQYFGPGTRLTVT.

This chain uses TRBV2 with TRBJ2-1; D is possibly TRBD2 (5 bases). V dropped 4 bases and J dropped 3 bases, with 7 bases sitting between them. In germline, CDR1 is SNHLY, CDR2 FYNNEI. CDR3 length equals 13 residues. CDR3 sequence (DNA): TGTGCCAGCAGTGGGACTGACTACAATGAGCAGTTCTTC. Translated: CASSGTDYNEQFF.

This clonotype was counted many times. The chain recombines TRBV10-3 with TRBJ2-4; either TRBD1 or TRBD2 may fit D (5 bases each). Trimming pared 3 bases from V and 1 base from J, leaving 13 bases between. The CDR3 contains 16 residues. The germline gives CDR1 ENHRY, CDR2 SYGVKD. The CDR3 loop reads CAISEEGMGAKNIQYF. For the CDR3, the DNA is TGTGCCATCAGTGAAGAGGGGATGGGCGCCAAAAACATTCAGTACTTC.

The chain joins TRBV28 to TRBJ1-4, with D perhaps matching TRBD1 (5 bases). With 5 bases removed from V and 6 bases from J, the gap between germline ends came to 10 bases. Germline values: CDR1 MDHEN, CDR2 SYDVKM. This CDR3 region has 13 residues. The CDR3 reads CASSPDRYEKLFF. In DNA, the CDR3 is TGTGCCAGCAGTCCCGACAGATATGAAAAACTGTTTTTT.

The chain is built from TRBV6-1 and TRBJ2-7, with 10 bases aligning to TRBD2. The CDR3 extends over 15 amino acids. Germline V gives CDR1 MNHNS, CDR2 SASEGT. Unmatched junction bases numbered 6, after V lost 7 bases and J lost 0 bases. The CDR3: CASTAGTSASYEQYF. Written as DNA, the CDR3 is TGTGCCAGCACCGCCGGGACTAGCGCCTCCTACGAGCAGTACTTC.

V usage is TRBV6-1 and J usage is TRBJ2-1, with D uncertain. The CDR3 loop spans 15 amino acids. CDR1 and CDR2 from the germline V gene are MNHNS and SASEGT. With 10 bases removed from V and 5 bases from J, the gap between germline ends came to 21 bases. This chain's CDR3 is CATAQLANVNNEQFF. The CDR3, as DNA: TGTGCCACCGCACAGCTGGCTAACGTTAACAATGAGCAGTTCTTC.

The chain uses TRBV24-1 and TRBJ2-1; 16 bases match TRBD2. CDR3 length: 19 residues. V gave up 4 bases and J gave up 3 bases; unmatched junction bases: 8. CDR1 and CDR2 (germline): KGHDR, SFDVKD. CDR3 in amino acids: CATSDPGTSGRDRYNEQFF. CDR3 sequence (DNA): TGTGCCACCAGTGACCCTGGGACTAGCGGGAGGGACCGCTACAATGAGCAGTTCTTC.

The chain has TRBV20-1 and TRBJ2-1; D not resolved. CDR3 length: 12 residues. Trimming left V 5 bases short and J 8 bases short, with 13 bases between. Germline V gives CDR1 DFQATT, CDR2 SNEGSKA (reference sequence). CDR3: CSARGAPDEQFF. CDR3 nucleotides: TGCAGTGCTCGCGGTGCCCCCGATGAGCAGTTCTTC.

This clonotype was observed many times. The chain has TRBV5-6 and TRBJ1-1; a possible D gene is TRBD1 (5 bases). Germline CDR1 reads SGHDT; CDR2 reads YYEEEE. This CDR3 region has 14 residues. Trimming pared 0 bases from V and 4 bases from J, leaving 10 bases between. The CDR3 bases are TGTGCCAGCAGCTTGGGGGCAGGGACCACTGAAGCTTTCTTT. Protein product: CASSLGAGTTEAFF.

This clonotype appeared many times. The rearrangement joins TRBV12-3 or TRBV12-4 to TRBJ2-5; 9 bases align to TRBD2. The CDR3 consists of 16 residues. With 1 base clipped from V and 2 bases from J, the junction kept 5 bases outside the gene matches. The CDR3 here is CASSLVGSGGQETQYF. The DNA of the CDR3 is TGTGCCAGCAGTTTAGTGGGTAGCGGGGGACAAGAGACCCAGTACTTC.

The J gene is TRBJ1-3, the V gene TRBV6-5; a possible D gene is TRBD1 (6 bases). This CDR3 is built from 14 residues. V lost 0 bases and J lost 3, with 6 bases in between. Per germline, CDR1 MNHEY and CDR2 SVGAGI. CDR3 amino acids: CASSYSRGGNTIYF. CDR3 sequence (DNA): TGTGCCAGCAGTTACTCCAGGGGTGGAAACACCATATATTTT.

The chain combines TRBV29-1 with TRBJ2-1, with 11 positions matching TRBD1. The junction had 2 bases not matched to a gene; V was cut back by 4 bases and J by 0 bases. Germline V CDR1 and CDR2: SQVTM, ANQGSEA. This CDR3 region has 15 residues. CDR3 in DNA: TGCAGCGTTGTGGGGACAGGGGGCTCCTACAATGAGCAGTTCTTC. This translates into CSVVGTGGSYNEQFF.

Ten or more counts support this clonotype. The rearrangement uses TRBV4-1 and TRBJ2-6; the D gene is possibly TRBD2 (5 bases). Deletions cut 4 bases from V and 1 base from J, with 17 bases between. The CDR3 is 18 amino acids. CDR1 and CDR2 (germline): MGHRA, YSYEKL. The CDR3 reads CASSPAPRVRSGANVLTF. CDR3 coding DNA: TGCGCCAGCAGCCCGGCCCCGAGGGTTCGGTCTGGGGCCAACGTCCTGACTTTC.

The V and J genes are TRBV7-2 and TRBJ2-1; 12 bases line up with TRBD2. This CDR3 spans 15 amino acids. Germline assignment: CDR1 SGHTA and CDR2 FQGNSA. The V and J ends lost 10 bases and 7 bases, in that order; junction bases with no gene match: 11. This CDR3 is CANSVTSGRLNEQFF. CDR3 nucleotide sequence: TGTGCCAACAGTGTCACTAGCGGGAGGCTGAATGAGCAGTTCTTC. Full variable domain (rest looked up from reference TRBV7-2 and TRBJ2-1): GAGVSQSPSNKVTEKGKDVELRCDPISGHTALYWYRQSLGQGLEFLIYFQGNSAPDKSGLPSDRFSAERTGGSVSTLTIQRTQQEDSAVYLCANSVTSGRLNEQFFGPGTRLTVL.

This clonotype was found many times. The chain couples TRBV4-2 to TRBJ2-1; 7 nucleotides line up with TRBD2. CDR1 is LGHNA, CDR2 YNFKEQ, per germline. The J segment lost 4 bases and the V segment lost 0 bases, leaving 12 bases of the junction unmatched. This CDR3 region has 18 residues. CDR3 in DNA: TGTGCCAGCAGCCAAGAGGAGAGAGGAGCGGGGAATTACAATGAGCAGTTCTTC. Translating it yields CASSQEERGAGNYNEQFF.

This clonotype has just a few counts. V is TRBV28 and J is TRBJ1-5; perhaps TRBD1 as D (5 bases). Germline V gene lookup returns CDR1 MDHEN and CDR2 SYDVKM. The CDR3 contains 16 residues. Trimming left V 2 bases short and J 1 base short, with 12 bases between. The CDR3 nucleotides read TGTGCCAGCAGTTTAAACTGGGGGAGCAGCAATCAGCCCCAGCATTTT. As protein: CASSLNWGSSNQPQHF.

This sequence joins TRBV5-4 and TRBJ1-1; TRBD1 might be the D (5 bases). Germline CDR1 reads SGHNT; CDR2 reads YYREEE (reference sequence). The ends were cut back, 2 bases at V and 5 bases at J, with 13 bases in the middle. The length of the CDR3 is 14 residues. CDR3 protein: CASSFKGIRTEAFF. The CDR3 DNA reads as TGTGCCAGCAGCTTTAAGGGGATTCGGACTGAAGCTTTCTTT.

J is TRBJ2-4 and V is TRBV15; 7 nucleotides match TRBD1. Germline V CDR1 and CDR2: LNHNV, YYDKDF (reference sequence). J lost 4 bases, V lost 5 bases, and 8 bases had no gene match. The CDR3 covers 15 residues. The CDR3 region is CATSRPGTEKNIQYF. The CDR3 DNA sequence: TGTGCCACCAGCCGGCCCGGGACAGAAAAAAACATTCAGTACTTC.

This clonotype showed up many times. The gene calls are TRBV7-9 and TRBJ2-3, with 10 bases lining up with TRBD2. V lost 1 base, J lost 2 bases, and 3 bases stayed unmatched. This CDR3 comprises 16 residues. CDR1 SEHNR and CDR2 FQNEAQ come from the germline V gene (reference sequence). For the CDR3, the DNA is TGTGCCAGCAGCTTAGGGACTAGCGGTTTCACAGATACGCAGTATTTT. Its translation: CASSLGTSGFTDTQYF.

This clonotype was found a few times. V is TRBV7-3 and J is TRBJ2-3, with D possibly being TRBD1 (5 bases). Germline V gene data show CDR1 as SGHTA and CDR2 as FQGTGA. V lost 1 base and J 7 bases, leaving 9 bases between the germline ends. The CDR3 consists of 13 residues. Here the CDR3 DNA reads TGTGCCAGCAGCTTAAGCGGACACCATACGCAGTATTTT. Its translation: CASSLSGHHTQYF.

This clonotype has at least ten counts. The chain recombines TRBV15 with TRBJ2-2, with 9 bases lining up with TRBD2. The CDR3 runs 14 residues. The J segment lost 5 bases and the V segment lost 5 bases, leaving 3 bases of the junction unmatched. CDR1 is LNHNV, CDR2 YYDKDF, per germline (reference sequence). The CDR3: CATSGLAGTGELFF. CDR3 sequence (DNA): TGTGCCACCAGCGGGCTAGCGGGGACCGGGGAGCTGTTTTTT. Looking up the rest from reference TRBV15 and TRBJ2-2 gives the full variable domain: DAMVIQNPRYQVTQFGKPVTLSCSQTLNHNVMYWYQQKSSQAPKLLFHYYDKDFNNEADTPDNFQSRRPNTSFCFLDIRSPGLGDTAMYLCATSGLAGTGELFFGEGSRLTVL.

V and J are TRBV2 and TRBJ2-2, with 9 positions matching TRBD2. Germline CDR1 is SNHLY and CDR2 is FYNNEI. V dropped 2 bases and J dropped 7; count of bases not matched to a gene: 5. The length of the CDR3 is 15 residues. CDR3 bases: TGTGCCAGCAGTGAAACCGCGGGAGGGCTCGGGGAGCTGTTTTTT. It yields the protein CASSETAGGLGELFF.